The 18 T cell receptor beta chains in this list originate from one sample, sequenced in a study of CD4 T cells in relation to SARS-CoV-2 and coronaviruses. For these receptors, no antigen is known. Unexposed donor CD4+ T cells date from about 2011-2018, before the COVID-19 pandemic. Isolation of CD4+ T cells took place after less than 11 days in culture. Repertoires were generated with immunoSEQ multiplex PCR, while TCRdb's copy carries only in-frame clones and drops some. The sample carries some 21,000 clones, over 70% recorded once. Sequenced: CD4+ T cells from PBMCs, cultured in vitro. The receptors were sampled from a human donor in good health.

This chain uses TRBV2 with TRBJ2-7; D not resolved. This CDR3 region has 11 residues. Germline CDR1 SNHLY, CDR2 FYNNEI. V was shortened by 9 bases and J by 2 bases, with 8 bases between the two germline ends. CDR3 protein: CASRFTYEQYF. CDR3 in DNA: TGTGCCAGTAGGTTCACCTACGAGCAGTACTTC.

V gene TRBV6-6 combines with J gene TRBJ1-2; possibly TRBD1 for D (6 bases). The germline V gene has CDR1 MNHNY and CDR2 SVGAGI (reference sequence). This CDR3 is 14 amino acids long. The V end lost 2 bases, the J end lost 6 bases, and 13 bases lay between the germline ends. In nucleotides, the CDR3 is TGTGCCAGCAGTTACGGGGGGGCGTATAATGGCTACACCTTC. It specifies CASSYGGAYNGYTF.

The V gene is TRBV20-1, the J gene TRBJ2-1; D not certain. From germline, CDR1 is DFQATT and CDR2 SNEGSKA (reference sequence). V lost 3 bases to trimming and J lost 10 bases, with 19 bases between them. This CDR3 region has 14 residues. DNA of the CDR3: TGCAGTGCTAGTGGAGTCACCACCGACGGGGAGCAGTTCTTC. Translation gives CSASGVTTDGEQFF.

The chain links TRBV19 to TRBJ2-7; D remains ambiguous. Trimming left V 7 bases short and J 0 bases short, with 13 bases between. This CDR3 is built from 14 residues. CDR1 is LNHDA and CDR2 is SQIVND in the germline V gene (reference sequence). DNA for the CDR3: TGTGCCAGTAAGTCGGCGGTAAGCTCCTACGAGCAGTACTTC. This codes for CASKSAVSSYEQYF.

V and J are TRBV20-1 and TRBJ2-7, with 11 positions matching TRBD1. The ends lost 3 bases at V and 5 bases at J; junction bases unmatched: 6. The CDR3 has 14 residues. Germline V gene data show CDR1 as DFQATT and CDR2 as SNEGSKA (reference sequence). CDR3 sequence reads: CSASMDRGLDEQYF. As DNA, the CDR3 is TGCAGTGCTAGTATGGACAGGGGGCTGGACGAGCAGTACTTC.

Only one count was recorded for this clone. CDR3 coding DNA: TGTGCCAGCAGCTCTGACAGCTCTGAAGCTTTCTTT. It encodes CASSSDSSEAFF. This chain uses TRBV7-9 with TRBJ1-1, with D perhaps TRBD1 (5 bases). Between the trimmed V and J ends, which lost 4 bases and 6 bases, there was a span of 9 bases. The germline gives CDR1 SEHNR, CDR2 FQNEAQ (reference sequence). The CDR3 sequence is 12 residues long. The full variable domain, rest sourced from reference TRBV7-9 and TRBJ1-1, is DTGVSQNPRHKITKRGQNVTFRCDPISEHNRLYWYRQTLGQGPEFLTYFQNEAQLEKSRLLSDRFSAERPKGSFSTLEIQRTEQGDSAMYLCASSSDSSEAFFGQGTRLTVV.

V gene TRBV24-1 combines with J gene TRBJ2-1; D gene uncertain. The CDR3 runs to 13 residues. V was shortened by 9 bases and J by 10 bases, with 18 bases between the two germline ends. From germline, CDR1 is KGHDR and CDR2 SFDVKD. For the CDR3, the DNA is TGTGCCACCCTTGGATCACGCGAGGACGAGCAGTTCTTC. Translated, it gives CATLGSREDEQFF.

This chain uses TRBV7-9 with TRBJ2-7; D unresolved. There are 11 residues in the CDR3. Trimming shortened V by 6 bases and J by 6 bases, and 9 bases separated the two germline ends. The germline V gene encodes CDR1 SEHNR and CDR2 FQNEAQ (reference sequence). Here the CDR3 reads CASRRSAEQYF. CDR3 bases: TGTGCCAGCAGGAGGTCTGCCGAGCAGTACTTC.

This rearrangement joins TRBV5-8 to TRBJ1-2, with 12 bases that match TRBD1. CDR3 length equals 13 residues. CDR1 SGHTS and CDR2 YDEGEE come from the germline V gene. J was trimmed by 8 bases and V by 4 bases; bases with no gene match: 3. This CDR3 reads CASSPGTGGGYTF. Written as DNA, the CDR3 is TGTGCCAGCAGCCCCGGGACAGGGGGCGGCTACACCTTC.

V gene TRBV30 combines with J gene TRBJ2-2; D may correspond to TRBD1 or TRBD2 (6 bases each). CDR1 and CDR2 from the germline V gene are GTSNPN and SVGIG (reference sequence). The CDR3 totals 17 residues. V lost 0 bases and J 4 bases, leaving 18 bases between the germline ends. In nucleotides, the CDR3 is TGTGCCTGGAGTGTTCTCTCAGGGGCGGGGCCCACCGGGGAGCTGTTTTTT. Amino acids: CAWSVLSGAGPTGELFF.

The chain combines TRBV3-1 (or the pseudogene TRBV3-2) with TRBJ2-5; 13 nucleotides match TRBD2. The CDR3 runs to 14 residues. The germline V gene has CDR1 LGHDT and CDR2 YNNKEL (reference sequence). Losses at the gene ends were 4 bases for V and 6 bases for J; bases not matched to a gene: 2. CDR3 in amino acids: CASSRTSGSQTQYF. CDR3 DNA: TGTGCCAGCAGCCGGACTAGCGGGAGCCAGACCCAGTACTTC.

The V gene is TRBV7-9, the J gene TRBJ2-1; 7 nucleotides align to TRBD1. Germline loops: CDR1 SEHNR, CDR2 FQNEAQ (reference sequence). The V segment lost 2 bases and the J segment 8 bases; nucleotides outside the gene matches: 3. The CDR3 totals 13 residues. The CDR3 region has the DNA TGTGCCAGCAGCTTACCCGGGACAGATGAGCAGTTCTTC. It translates to CASSLPGTDEQFF.

The chain is built from TRBV11-2 and TRBJ2-3, with 7 bases matching TRBD2. Germline V gene sequence: CDR1 SGHAT, CDR2 FQNNGV. With 2 bases clipped from V and 1 base from J, the junction kept 6 bases outside the gene matches. The CDR3 consists of 16 residues. CDR3 protein: CASSLKGLVGTDTQYF. The CDR3 DNA is TGTGCCAGCAGCTTAAAAGGACTAGTTGGCACAGATACGCAGTATTTT.

This sequence joins TRBV27 and TRBJ2-1; TRBD2 is a possible D gene (5 bases). Trimming removed 9 bases from V and 3 bases from J, with 24 bases in between. Germline V gene data show CDR1 as MNHEY and CDR2 as SMNVEV (reference sequence). The CDR3 is 17 residues long. The DNA for the CDR3 is TGTGCCAGTACTAAGAGAAGGTGGACTGGATTCTACAATGAGCAGTTCTTC. This codes for CASTKRRWTGFYNEQFF.

This chain links TRBV12-3 or TRBV12-4 with TRBJ1-1, with D perhaps TRBD1 (5 bases). This CDR3 contains 13 residues. V lost 5 bases, J lost 1 base, and 8 bases lay in between. The CDR3 is CASSGDGNTEAFF. The CDR3 DNA follows: TGTGCCAGCAGTGGGGACGGGAACACTGAAGCTTTCTTT.

The V and J genes are TRBV7-2 and TRBJ1-3; D is perhaps TRBD1 (6 bases). The CDR3 has 14 residues. V gave up 3 bases and J gave up 2 bases, with 8 bases separating them. Germline CDR1 is SGHTA and CDR2 is FQGNSA. The CDR3: CASSFSGAGNTIYF. CDR3 coding DNA: TGTGCCAGCAGCTTCTCAGGGGCTGGAAACACCATATATTTT.

This chain uses TRBV7-3 with TRBJ2-7; 11 bases align to TRBD2. J gave up 0 bases and V 5 bases, and 21 bases lay outside the gene matches. This CDR3 region has 21 residues. Looked up from germline, CDR1 is SGHTA and CDR2 is FQGTGA. The CDR3 DNA reads TGTGCCAGCAGCCTGAGAGCCGGACCAAAGGGTACTAGCGGGAGCTCCTACGAGCAGTACTTC. Protein product: CASSLRAGPKGTSGSSYEQYF.

This chain links TRBV7-3 with TRBJ1-1, with TRBD1 matching 11 bases. The CDR3 extends over 14 amino acids. With 6 bases clipped from V and 4 bases from J, the junction kept 4 bases outside the gene matches. From germline, CDR1 is SGHTA and CDR2 FQGTGA. DNA of the CDR3: TGTGCCAGCAGGCACGGGACAGGGGGCACTGAAGCTTTCTTT. Translation: CASRHGTGGTEAFF.